One sample yielded the 10 T cell receptor beta chains listed below, sequenced in a study of blood T cells in healthy people across ages. A J-beta primer mix and a sample-barcoded 5' primer were used in a second PCR of about 6 to 12 cycles. TCRdb analysed the 5' RACE reads with MiXCR anew, one entry per CDR3 protein. The data hold roughly 1.7 million distinct CDR3 sequences, with roughly a third observed a single time. The sample was blood. The source is a woman in her twenties or thirties in good health.

Here the CDR3 reads CASSFFPLNYGYTF. The DNA for the CDR3 is TGTGCCAGCAGCTTCTTCCCACTGAACTATGGCTACACCTTC. J is TRBJ1-2 and V is TRBV7-3; D unclear. Germline V gene lookup returns CDR1 SGHTA and CDR2 FQGTGA. CDR3 size: 14 residues. V was trimmed by 3 bases and J by 2 bases, leaving 10 bases between them. The whole variable domain, filled in from reference TRBV7-3 and TRBJ1-2, reads GAGVSQTPSNKVTEKGKYVELRCDPISGHTALYWYRQSLGQGPEFLIYFQGTGAADDSGLPNDRFFAVRPEGSVSTLKIQRTERGDSAVYLCASSFFPLNYGYTFGSGTRLTVV.

This clonotype was counted between two and nine times. The junction shows a germline mismatch at one end, possibly a read error. V and J are TRBV5-1 and TRBJ1-2; 8 bases are shared with TRBD1. The CDR3 covers 14 residues. CDR1 and CDR2 (germline): SGHRS, YFSETQ. Written as DNA, the CDR3 is TGCGCCAGCAGCCATGGACAGGGAAGCTATGGCCACACCTTC. Protein product: CASSHGQGSYGHTF. Drawing the rest from reference TRBV5-1 and TRBJ1-2, the complete variable domain is KAGVTQTPRYLIKTRGQQVTLSCSPISGHRSVSWYQQTPGQGLQFLFEYFSETQRNKGNFPGRFSGRQFSNSRSEMNVSTLELGDSALYLCASSHGQGSYGHTFGSGTRLTVV.

The chain links TRBV6-6 to TRBJ1-5, with D possibly being TRBD1 (6 bases). There are 17 residues in the CDR3. Germline V gives CDR1 MNHNY, CDR2 SVGAGI (reference sequence). V lost 6 bases and J 0 bases, leaving 18 bases between the germline ends. In DNA form, the CDR3 reads TGTGCCAGCAGCTCTTCTGGGGACACCTTTAGCAATCAGCCCCAGCATTTT. Protein product: CASSSSGDTFSNQPQHF.

This clonotype was observed many times. The chain employs TRBV6-4 and TRBJ2-6; tentatively, D is TRBD1 (5 bases). CDR1 is MRHNA, CDR2 SNTAGT, per germline. Trimming took off 5 bases at V and 2 bases at J, with 10 bases between the two ends. CDR3 length: 15 amino acids. Written as DNA, the CDR3 is TGTGCCAGCAGTCTCAGGGTAACTGGGGCCAACGTCCTGACTTTC. Protein: CASSLRVTGANVLTF.

There are a few counts of this clonotype. This chain connects TRBV20-1 to TRBJ1-2; D not certain. This CDR3 region has 11 residues. V was pared by 4 bases and J by 8 bases, with 11 bases between. In germline, CDR1 is DFQATT, CDR2 SNEGSKA (reference sequence). The CDR3 sequence: CSATHVGGYTF. CDR3 DNA sequence: TGCAGTGCTACCCACGTAGGGGGCTACACCTTC.

The chain has TRBV3-1 and TRBJ2-1; D might be TRBD2 (5 bases). The CDR3 is 14 residues long. V dropped 4 bases and J dropped 8 bases, with 15 bases sitting between them. CDR1 LGHDT and CDR2 YNNKEL come from the germline V gene (reference sequence). The CDR3 nucleotides are TGTGCCAGCAGCCTAAGTATGGGAGTCCATGAGCAGTTCTTC. Protein product: CASSLSMGVHEQFF.

The chain carries TRBV27 and TRBJ2-3; 13 bases fit TRBD2. Germline trimming cut 5 bases from V and 6 bases from J; bases unmatched to any gene: 8. The CDR3 consists of 16 residues. Germline loops: CDR1 MNHEY, CDR2 SMNVEV (reference sequence). The CDR3 region is CASSPWTSGSSDTQYF. In nucleotides, the CDR3 is TGTGCCAGCAGTCCCTGGACTAGCGGGAGTTCGGATACGCAGTATTTT.

This rearrangement joins TRBV5-1 to TRBJ1-5; perhaps TRBD1 as D (6 bases). Germline loops: CDR1 SGHRS, CDR2 YFSETQ. There are 15 residues in the CDR3. The V end lost 0 bases, the J end lost 7 bases, and 14 bases lay between the germline ends. The CDR3 loop is CASSLAGAVGQPQHF. The CDR3 bases are TGCGCCAGCAGCTTGGCGGGGGCCGTGGGGCAGCCCCAGCATTTT.

CDR3 loop: CASSLIIGEGTFSMRYNEQFF. The DNA for the CDR3 is TGTGCCAGCAGTTTGATCATTGGGGAGGGCACATTCAGCATGAGGTACAATGAGCAGTTCTTC. V and J are TRBV27 and TRBJ2-1, with TRBD2 matching over 7 bases. Unmatched junction bases numbered 24, after V lost 3 bases and J lost 4 bases. This CDR3 is built from 21 residues. The V gene's germline CDR1 is MNHEY and CDR2 SMNVEV (reference sequence).

This clonotype was observed a handful of times. The chain employs TRBV7-3 and TRBJ2-3; 9 bases align to TRBD2. Germline V gives CDR1 SGHTA, CDR2 FQGTGA. The junction had 6 bases not matched to a gene; V was cut back by 4 bases and J by 10 bases. The CDR3 spans 13 residues. The CDR3 loop is CASSYQLAGAQYF. DNA for the CDR3: TGTGCCAGCAGCTATCAACTAGCGGGTGCGCAGTATTTT.